This TCR beta chain was sequenced during a study of neurological immune-mediated disorders. Findings and caveats of the study: For the multiple sclerosis repertoire cluster, no association with any clinical or MRI feature was found.

The authors produced cDNA by 5'RACE using 10-nucleotide random UMIs. MiXCR, run by TCRdb on the 5' RACE reads, gives a single entry per CDR3 protein. Of tens of thousands of distinct CDR3 sequences in the sample, roughly 2% were seen once. From germline, CDR1 is SGHRS and CDR2 YFSETQ. The V and J ends lost 1 base and 6 bases respectively, with 14 bases between them. The CDR3 spans 15 residues. This clonotype was detected many times. Its cognate antigen is unknown. J is TRBJ2-1 and V is TRBV5-1, with D tentatively TRBD1 (5 bases). The receptor was isolated from a woman in her 40s with multiple sclerosis. The sample comprised PBMCs. CDR3 bases: TGCGCCAGCAGCTTGTTAGGCGACAGCCCCAATGAGCAGTTCTTC. This codes for CASSLLGDSPNEQFF.